The source of this TCR beta chain is a study of blood T cell repertoires in COVID-19. On the study more broadly: The United States, Italy and Spain supplied acute and convalescent COVID-19 samples.

The assay was immunoSEQ multiplex PCR, and TCRdb's table has in-frame clones only and misses some. The table records hundreds of thousands of clones, 65% to 90% of them present only once. The CDR3 runs to 15 residues. The germline gives CDR1 SNHLY, CDR2 FYNNEI. Trimming took off 5 bases at V and 8 bases at J, with 19 bases between the two ends. The receptor was derived from a man aged 50 to 59 with acute or convalescent COVID-19. The chain joins TRBV2 to TRBJ2-1, with a possible D match to TRBD1 (6 bases). Sequenced sample: peripheral blood. The CDR3 DNA is TGTGCCAGCAGTTTCTCAGGGGTAGGCCGTTATGAGCAGTTCTTC. Its translation: CASSFSGVGRYEQFF.